Reported below is one TCR beta chain. The assay was immunoSEQ multiplex PCR, and TCRdb's table has in-frame clones only and misses some. The repertoire includes approximately 70,000 clones, roughly 92% of them detected once, and approximately 6.3% sits in the top ten. This CDR3 comprises 16 residues. CDR1 is MNHEY, CDR2 SMNVEV, per germline (reference sequence). V shed 0 bases and J 4 bases; nucleotides not matched to a gene: 8. This sample is drawn from a study of graft-versus-host responses after intestinal transplantation. The chain uses TRBV27 and TRBJ2-5; TRBD2 matches 7 bases. The receptor was derived from a human patient who received an intestinal transplant, so some T cells may come from the graft donor. The sample in question was bone marrow, obtained 734 days after intestinal transplantation. The CDR3 is CASSLSRLTSRETQYF. The DNA for the CDR3 is TGTGCCAGCAGTTTATCTAGGTTGACTAGCAGAGAGACCCAGTACTTC.